Included here is one T cell receptor (beta chain) sequence, with context. Its antigen remains unidentified. Unsorted whole blood yielded the total RNA, with T cells left unselected. Germline V gene data show CDR1 as ENHRY and CDR2 as SYGVKD. There are 14 residues in the CDR3. TCRdb processed the 5' RACE reads again and assigns one entry to each CDR3 protein, with no DNA. Reported are some 150,000 distinct CDR3 sequences; the ten largest clones contain 2.4%. This specimen comes from a study of monozygotic twins with inflammatory bowel disease. Overall study findings and caveats: Whereas healthy co-twins had higher TCRbeta diversity (inverse Simpson), IBD patients had lower diversity. Distinction of different T cell subtypes was not possible.

The genes are TRBV10-3 and TRBJ2-3. The sample consisted of blood. This TCR came from a human donor with ulcerative colitis or Crohn's disease, or a healthy co-twin of an affected twin (not recorded which). CDR3: CAISESTGTDTQYF.